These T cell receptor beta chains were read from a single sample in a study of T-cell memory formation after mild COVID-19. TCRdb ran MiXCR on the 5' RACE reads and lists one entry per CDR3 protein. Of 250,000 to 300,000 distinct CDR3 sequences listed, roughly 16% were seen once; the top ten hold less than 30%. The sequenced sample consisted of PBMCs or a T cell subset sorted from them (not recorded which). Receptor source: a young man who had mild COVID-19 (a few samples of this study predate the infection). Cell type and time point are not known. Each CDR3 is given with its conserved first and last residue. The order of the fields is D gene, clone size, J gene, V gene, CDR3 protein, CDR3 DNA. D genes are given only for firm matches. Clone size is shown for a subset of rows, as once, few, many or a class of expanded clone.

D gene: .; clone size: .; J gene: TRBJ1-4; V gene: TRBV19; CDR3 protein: CASSTVRTVREKLFF; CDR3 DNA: TGTGCCAGTAGTACCGTAAGGACAGTTCGCGAAAAACTGTTTTTT
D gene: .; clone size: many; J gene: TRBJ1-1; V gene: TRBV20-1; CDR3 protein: CSARPQGDTEAFF; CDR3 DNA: TGCAGTGCTCGTCCACAGGGCGACACTGAAGCTTTCTTT
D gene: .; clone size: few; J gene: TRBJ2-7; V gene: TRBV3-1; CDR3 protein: CASSRTGPDEQYF; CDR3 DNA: TGTGCCAGCAGCCGAACAGGGCCGGACGAGCAGTACTTC
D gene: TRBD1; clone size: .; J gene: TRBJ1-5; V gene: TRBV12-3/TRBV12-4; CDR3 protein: CASRGTGDQPQNF; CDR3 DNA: TGTGCCAGCAGAGGGACAGGTGATCAGCCCCAGAATTTT
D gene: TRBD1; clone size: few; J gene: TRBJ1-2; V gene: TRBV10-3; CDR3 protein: CAISPTGKGYTF; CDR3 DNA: TGTGCCATCAGTCCGACAGGGAAGGGCTACACCTTC
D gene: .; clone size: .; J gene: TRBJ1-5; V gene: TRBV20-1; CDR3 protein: CSASKGDQPQHF; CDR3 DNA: TGCAGTGCCAGTAAGGGAGATCAGCCCCAGCATTTT
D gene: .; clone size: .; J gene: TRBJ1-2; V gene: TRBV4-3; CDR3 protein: CASSQGGWGSNYGYTF; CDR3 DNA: TGCGCCAGCAGCCAAGGGGGCTGGGGATCTAACTATGGCTACACCTTC
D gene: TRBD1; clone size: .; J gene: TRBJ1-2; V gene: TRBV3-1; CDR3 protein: CASSQWGTGSSRGYTF; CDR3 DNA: TGTGCCAGCAGCCAATGGGGGACAGGATCCTCTAGGGGCTACACCTTC
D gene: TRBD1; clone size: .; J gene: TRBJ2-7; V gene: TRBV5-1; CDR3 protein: CASSLVWDSSYEQYF; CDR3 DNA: TGCGCCAGCAGCTTGGTATGGGACAGTTCCTACGAGCAGTACTTC
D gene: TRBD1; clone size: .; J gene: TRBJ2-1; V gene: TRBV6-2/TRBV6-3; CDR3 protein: CASSYSTGYHEQFF; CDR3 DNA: TGTGCCAGCAGTTACTCGACAGGGTATCATGAGCAGTTCTTC
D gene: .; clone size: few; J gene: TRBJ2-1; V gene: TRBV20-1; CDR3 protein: CSATYNEQFF; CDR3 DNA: TGCAGTGCTACATACAATGAGCAGTTCTTC
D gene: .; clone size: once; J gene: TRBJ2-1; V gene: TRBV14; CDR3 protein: CASSQALDVDRYNEQFF; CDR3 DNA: TGTGCCAGCAGCCAAGCCCTAGACGTGGATAGGTACAATGAGCAGTTCTTC
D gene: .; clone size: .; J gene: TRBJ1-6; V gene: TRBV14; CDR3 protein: CASSPPGSYNSPLHF; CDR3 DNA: TGTGCCAGCAGCCCTCCCGGCTCCTATAATTCACCCCTCCACTTT
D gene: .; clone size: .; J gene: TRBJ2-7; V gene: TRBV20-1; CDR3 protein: CSAAEFRNQDPYEQYF; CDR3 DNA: TGCAGTGCCGCCGAGTTCAGGAACCAGGACCCCTACGAGCAGTACTTC